One sample yielded the 25 T cell receptor beta chains listed below, sequenced in a study of T-cell memory formation after mild COVID-19. TCRdb passed the 5' RACE reads through MiXCR, listing each CDR3 protein once. The table lists about 360,000 distinct CDR3 sequences, roughly 14% of them singletons. The sequencing input was PBMCs or a T cell subset sorted from them (not recorded which). The receptor source for this set is a man aged 18 to 30 who had mild COVID-19 (a few samples of this study predate the infection). Cell type and time point are not known.

The rearrangement uses TRBV6-5 and TRBJ1-2; D is perhaps TRBD1 (5 bases). V lost 7 bases and J 6 bases, leaving 24 bases between the germline ends. CDR3 size: 16 residues. CDR1 is MNHEY, CDR2 SVGAGI, per germline. CDR3 in DNA: TGTGCCAGCACCCCCAGGGCAGGCTTCATTGGCGATGGCTACACCTTC. This translates into CASTPRAGFIGDGYTF.

This clonotype came up once. This chain uses TRBV6-5 with TRBJ1-2; D perhaps matches TRBD1 (5 bases). This CDR3 is 11 amino acids long. The germline V and J ends were trimmed by 11 bases and 4 bases, with 11 bases remaining between them. Germline V gene data show CDR1 as MNHEY and CDR2 as SVGAGI. In DNA, the CDR3 is TGTGCCGGCGGGGGAGCCTATGGCTACACCTTC. Encoded protein: CAGGGAYGYTF.

This clonotype was seen a few times. V usage is TRBV5-1 and J usage is TRBJ1-6, with 8 bases lining up with TRBD1. This CDR3 spans 14 amino acids. Germline V lookup: CDR1 SGHRS, CDR2 YFSETQ. With 4 bases clipped from V and 10 bases from J, the junction kept 7 bases outside the gene matches. The CDR3 loop is CASSPGTGPSPLHF. The DNA of the CDR3 is TGCGCCAGCAGCCCAGGGACAGGTCCCTCACCCCTCCACTTT.

Only a few counts were recorded for this clonotype. The chain combines TRBV5-6 with TRBJ2-3; D not resolved. In germline, CDR1 is SGHDT, CDR2 YYEEEE. Trimming pared 2 bases from V and 4 bases from J, leaving 11 bases between. The CDR3 spans 14 residues. The CDR3 loop reads CASSLPVDPDTQYF. The CDR3 DNA sequence: TGTGCCAGCAGCTTACCCGTGGACCCAGATACGCAGTATTTT.

This chain links TRBV20-1 with TRBJ2-7; 10 nucleotides line up with TRBD1. The length of the CDR3 is 14 residues. The germline V gene encodes CDR1 DFQATT and CDR2 SNEGSKA (reference sequence). V was pared by 2 bases and J by 4 bases, with 5 bases of the junction left unmatched. The CDR3 coding sequence is TGCAGTGCTAGAACCGGGACAGGGGCGTACGAGCAGTACTTC. Its protein is CSARTGTGAYEQYF.

The chain uses TRBV12-3 or TRBV12-4 and TRBJ2-7, with 9 bases fitting TRBD2. CDR3 length: 16 amino acids. V trimming: 4 bases; J trimming: 4 bases; junction bases outside the gene matches: 11. CDR3 region: CASSYVGLAGKYEQYF. The CDR3 nucleotides read TGTGCCAGCAGTTACGTCGGCCTAGCGGGGAAGTACGAGCAGTACTTC.

This rearrangement joins TRBV2 to TRBJ2-3; D is perhaps TRBD1 or TRBD2 (5 bases each). V was clipped by 9 bases and J by 1 base, with 11 bases between them. The CDR3 contains 13 residues. Germline V gene lookup returns CDR1 SNHLY and CDR2 FYNNEI. For the CDR3, the DNA is TGTGCCAGTGCCGGGGCGGGCACAGATACGCAGTATTTT. Its translation: CASAGAGTDTQYF.

This clonotype was detected a few times. The V call is TRBV20-1, the J call TRBJ2-7; weak D call: TRBD2 (7 bases). The CDR3 has 14 residues. Germline values: CDR1 DFQATT, CDR2 SNEGSKA (reference sequence). Trimming stripped 6 bases from V and 3 bases from J, with 18 bases between. CDR3 amino acids: CSARGTQRGYEQYF. The CDR3 nucleotides read TGCAGTGCACGCGGGACACAGCGGGGCTACGAGCAGTACTTC.

The chain employs TRBV11-2 and TRBJ2-1, with 9 bases lining up with TRBD2. The CDR3 has 15 residues. CDR1 SGHAT and CDR2 FQNNGV come from the germline V gene. The V gene end was trimmed by 1 base and the J gene end by 4 bases; junction bases not matched to a gene: 2. CDR3 sequence: CASSLASGEYNEQFF. Written as DNA, the CDR3 is TGTGCCAGCAGCTTAGCTAGCGGGGAATACAATGAGCAGTTCTTC.

This clonotype was seen repeatedly, ten times or more. This chain uses TRBV7-2 with TRBJ2-4, with D maybe TRBD2 (5 bases). Germline V gives CDR1 SGHTA, CDR2 FQGNSA. The V end lost 0 bases, the J end lost 5 bases, and 5 bases lay between the germline ends. The CDR3 is 13 amino acids. The CDR3 loop is CASSLAGENIQYF. Written as DNA, the CDR3 is TGTGCCAGCAGCTTAGCCGGGGAAAACATTCAGTACTTC.

The rearrangement uses TRBV13 and TRBJ1-2, with D uncertain. The CDR3 extends over 16 amino acids. V gave up 5 bases and J gave up 4 bases, with 20 bases separating them. Looked up from germline, CDR1 is PRHDT and CDR2 is FYEKMQ (reference sequence). CDR3 in amino acids: CASSPWTSARTYGYTF. CDR3 nucleotides: TGTGCCAGCAGCCCGTGGACGTCAGCTCGTACCTATGGCTACACCTTC.

This clonotype was seen many times. The J gene is TRBJ2-4, the V gene TRBV20-1, with 7 positions matching TRBD2. V shed 5 bases and J 8 bases; nucleotides not matched to a gene: 15. The length of the CDR3 is 15 residues. Germline CDR1 reads DFQATT; CDR2 reads SNEGSKA (reference sequence). This chain's CDR3 is CSASNAAGSRDIQYF. The CDR3 coding sequence is TGCAGTGCTTCCAACGCAGCGGGGTCTCGGGACATTCAGTACTTC.

This clonotype was recorded many times. This chain uses TRBV5-4 with TRBJ2-5, with D unclear. The germline V and J ends were trimmed by 3 bases and 2 bases, with 11 bases remaining between them. The CDR3 extends over 14 amino acids. Germline CDR1 SGHNT, CDR2 YYREEE (reference sequence). CDR3 region: CASSSASAQETQYF. The CDR3 coding sequence is TGTGCCAGCAGCTCCGCCTCTGCACAAGAGACCCAGTACTTC.

This clonotype has only a few counts. V gene TRBV20-1 combines with J gene TRBJ2-1, with 8 bases identical to TRBD2. From germline, CDR1 is DFQATT and CDR2 SNEGSKA (reference sequence). The CDR3 totals 14 residues. Germline trimming cut 3 bases from V and 2 bases from J; bases unmatched to any gene: 3. CDR3 residues: CSASGGAAYNEQFF. CDR3 coding DNA: TGCAGTGCTAGCGGGGGGGCCGCCTACAATGAGCAGTTCTTC.

In this sample, this clonotype turned up a few times. V gene TRBV4-2 combines with J gene TRBJ1-2; TRBD1 agrees at 8 bases. The CDR3 totals 13 residues. V lost 9 bases to trimming and J lost 3 bases; unmatched junction nucleotides: 6. Germline CDR1 and CDR2: LGHNA and YNFKEQ. The DNA for the CDR3 is TGTGCCAGTTCAACAGGGGGGCACTATGGCTACACCTTC. It translates to CASSTGGHYGYTF.

This clonotype appeared a few times. This sequence joins TRBV7-8 and TRBJ2-5; possible D gene TRBD1, 5 bases. Per the germline V gene, CDR1 is SGHVS and CDR2 is FQNEAQ. This CDR3 is 14 amino acids long. V was shortened by 5 bases and J by 7 bases, with 17 bases between the two germline ends. The CDR3 protein is CASSPGRTQGTQYF. CDR3 sequence (DNA): TGTGCCAGCAGCCCTGGACGGACCCAGGGGACCCAGTACTTC.

This clonotype was picked up a small number of times. This rearrangement joins TRBV7-2 to TRBJ2-5; D is possibly TRBD2 (6 bases). V was shortened by 1 base and J by 1 base, with 13 bases between the two germline ends. The CDR3 sequence is 16 residues long. CDR1 is SGHTA, CDR2 FQGNSA, per germline. The CDR3 spells CASSLVAGNAQETQYF. CDR3 nucleotide sequence: TGTGCCAGCAGCTTAGTGGCGGGGAACGCCCAAGAGACCCAGTACTTC.

V usage is TRBV20-1 and J usage is TRBJ1-1; D perhaps matches TRBD1 (5 bases). Trimming took off 8 bases at V and 4 bases at J, with 11 bases between the two ends. In germline, CDR1 is DFQATT, CDR2 SNEGSKA (reference sequence). This CDR3 comprises 11 residues. CDR3: CSSTGGTEAFF. The CDR3 nucleotides read TGCAGTTCCACTGGGGGCACTGAAGCTTTCTTT.

The J gene is TRBJ1-5, the V gene TRBV5-1; 8 bases are shared with TRBD1. CDR3 length: 15 residues. The J segment lost 6 bases and the V segment lost 2 bases, leaving 7 bases of the junction unmatched. Germline V gene data show CDR1 as SGHRS and CDR2 as YFSETQ. CDR3 amino acids: CASSLAGGLSQPQHF. Here the CDR3 DNA reads TGCGCCAGCAGCTTAGCAGGGGGCTTAAGTCAGCCCCAGCATTTT.

This clonotype was found many times. V is TRBV9 and J is TRBJ2-4; 8 nucleotides match TRBD1. The V and J ends lost 0 bases and 0 bases, in that order; junction bases with no gene match: 5. Germline CDR1 reads SGDLS; CDR2 reads YYNGEE. The CDR3 covers 17 residues. The CDR3 here is CASSVGSGGLAKNIQYF. In DNA form, the CDR3 reads TGTGCCAGCAGCGTAGGGTCAGGGGGCCTAGCCAAAAACATTCAGTACTTC.

This chain connects TRBV7-6 to TRBJ2-7, with a possible D match to TRBD2 (6 bases). V was trimmed by 0 bases and J by 3 bases, leaving 12 bases between them. The CDR3 is made up of 15 amino acids. The germline CDR1 and CDR2 sequences are SGHVS and FNYEAQ. The CDR3 loop is CASSLAAGSFYEQYF. In DNA form, the CDR3 reads TGTGCCAGCAGCTTAGCGGCGGGGTCGTTCTACGAGCAGTACTTC. Based on the CDR3 plus reference TRBV7-6 and TRBJ2-7, the full variable domain is GAGVSQSPRYKVTKRGQDVALRCDPISGHVSLYWYRQALGQGPEFLTYFNYEAQQDKSGLPNDRFSAERPEGSISTLTIQRTEQRDSAMYRCASSLAAGSFYEQYFGPGTRLTVT.

CDR3 coding DNA: TGTGCCAGCAGCCAAGGGACAGGGGTATCAGCTTTCTTT. As protein: CASSQGTGVSAFF. The V gene is TRBV3-1, the J gene TRBJ1-1, with TRBD1 matching 9 bases. CDR1 and CDR2 from the germline V gene are LGHDT and YNNKEL (reference sequence). V lost 1 base, J lost 10 bases, and 4 bases stayed unmatched. The CDR3 covers 13 residues.

This clonotype came up a few times. J is TRBJ2-1 and V is TRBV19; D possibly corresponds to TRBD2 (6 bases). The CDR3 is made up of 13 amino acids. Trimming shortened V by 5 bases and J by 6 bases, and 11 bases separated the two germline ends. Germline V gives CDR1 LNHDA, CDR2 SQIVND (reference sequence). The CDR3 DNA reads TGTGCCAGTAGTCTAGCGCCAGGCAATGAGCAGTTCTTC. Encoded protein: CASSLAPGNEQFF.

There are many counts of this clonotype. This chain joins TRBV7-2 and TRBJ2-3; TRBD1 aligns across 8 bases. Losses at the gene ends were 5 bases for V and 1 base for J; bases not matched to a gene: 5. The CDR3 loop spans 15 amino acids. Germline V gives CDR1 SGHTA, CDR2 FQGNSA. In DNA form, the CDR3 reads TGTGCCAGCAGCCCCCCGACAGGGGGCACAGATACGCAGTATTTT. It encodes CASSPPTGGTDTQYF.

This clonotype has more than one count but fewer than ten. The chain joins TRBV20-1 to TRBJ2-5; tentative D call: TRBD2 (7 bases). The CDR3 sequence is 14 residues long. V lost 6 bases, J lost 5 bases, and 19 bases lay in between. Per germline, CDR1 DFQATT and CDR2 SNEGSKA (reference sequence). For the CDR3, the DNA is TGCAGTGCCCGATGGGGGGGGCCAGGGGAGACCCAGTACTTC. Translated, it gives CSARWGGPGETQYF.